These T cell receptor beta chains were read from a single sample in a study of early T cells in non-severe SARS-CoV-2 infection. TCRdb reanalysed the 5' RACE reads using MiXCR and keeps one entry per CDR3 protein. This table holds tens of thousands of distinct CDR3 sequences, about 8.9% found once. Sequencing was done on a sample of whole blood. These receptors were taken from an adult who was a healthcare worker with PCR-confirmed SARS-CoV-2 infection or an uninfected control (not recorded which). The conserved cysteine and the conserved F or W are not part of the CDR3 here. Each record gives: V gene, D gene, CDR3 protein. The D gene is left open where the match is weak.

v_gene: TRBV28; d_gene: TRBD2; CDR3aa: ASSSTSGRITDTQY
v_gene: TRBV28; d_gene: -; CDR3aa: ASSFGLRRANYGYT
v_gene: TRBV7-3; d_gene: -; CDR3aa: ASSLTQGYEQY
v_gene: TRBV12-3/TRBV12-4; d_gene: -; CDR3aa: ASSPTEGHYEQY
v_gene: TRBV29-1; d_gene: TRBD2; CDR3aa: SAGTSTDTQY
v_gene: TRBV4-1; d_gene: -; CDR3aa: ASSQEARVGGYT
v_gene: TRBV25-1; d_gene: -; CDR3aa: ASSTGRGTEAF
v_gene: TRBV27; d_gene: -; CDR3aa: ASETQY
v_gene: TRBV20-1; d_gene: -; CDR3aa: SARKGYRYEQY
v_gene: TRBV6-2/TRBV6-3; d_gene: -; CDR3aa: ASSYSYNEQF
v_gene: TRBV20-1; d_gene: -; CDR3aa: SALSGSAGYEQY
v_gene: TRBV7-2; d_gene: TRBD2; CDR3aa: ASSLLAVAGGVDTQY
v_gene: TRBV29-1; d_gene: -; CDR3aa: SVEGQGTYEQY
v_gene: TRBV6-2/TRBV6-3; d_gene: TRBD1; CDR3aa: ASSRPQGARFSPLH
v_gene: TRBV5-1; d_gene: -; CDR3aa: ASSWDQGARGYT
v_gene: TRBV7-9; d_gene: -; CDR3aa: ASSFGARGRNTEAF
v_gene: TRBV6-2/TRBV6-3; d_gene: TRBD1; CDR3aa: ASKGQDEKLF
v_gene: TRBV9; d_gene: TRBD1; CDR3aa: ASSVSPGQGQGLGYEQY
v_gene: TRBV7-2; d_gene: -; CDR3aa: ASSLQVDTGELF
v_gene: TRBV28; d_gene: TRBD1; CDR3aa: ASSLRTGGANQPQH
v_gene: TRBV9; d_gene: -; CDR3aa: ASSVGPARSTEAF
v_gene: TRBV5-1; d_gene: TRBD2; CDR3aa: ASSLGIAGGPNEQF
v_gene: TRBV7-3; d_gene: TRBD1; CDR3aa: ASSLTGQGSDTQY
v_gene: TRBV6-2/TRBV6-3; d_gene: -; CDR3aa: ASSKTELNTEAF
v_gene: TRBV12-3/TRBV12-4; d_gene: -; CDR3aa: ASGMEYNSPLH
v_gene: TRBV28; d_gene: TRBD1; CDR3aa: ASSSMTGADGYT
v_gene: TRBV11-3; d_gene: -; CDR3aa: ASSLDGGTAYNEQF
v_gene: TRBV5-1; d_gene: TRBD2; CDR3aa: ATASGSSFNEQF
v_gene: TRBV7-2; d_gene: TRBD2; CDR3aa: ASSHRTSGRETQY
v_gene: TRBV21-1; d_gene: -; CDR3aa: ASSKARTGTDTQY
v_gene: TRBV5-1; d_gene: -; CDR3aa: ASSPKIGGLGETQY
v_gene: TRBV10-3; d_gene: TRBD1; CDR3aa: AISDRDRGRNYGYT
v_gene: TRBV19; d_gene: -; CDR3aa: ASSMMGSQNTGELF
v_gene: TRBV7-8; d_gene: TRBD1; CDR3aa: ASTAGGLRLSYGYT
v_gene: TRBV10-3; d_gene: TRBD2; CDR3aa: AISESLRGMNTGELF
v_gene: TRBV11-2; d_gene: -; CDR3aa: ASSIVGGTNEKLF
v_gene: TRBV19; d_gene: -; CDR3aa: ASSTAVVGDTQY
v_gene: TRBV28; d_gene: -; CDR3aa: ASSFRTAVNEQY
v_gene: TRBV5-1; d_gene: -; CDR3aa: ASSLAVATTSTDTQY
v_gene: TRBV7-2; d_gene: -; CDR3aa: ASSLGLGSGNSNEQF
v_gene: TRBV12-3/TRBV12-4; d_gene: -; CDR3aa: ASREQEGMNTEAF
v_gene: TRBV18; d_gene: -; CDR3aa: ASSPPGQETQY
v_gene: TRBV7-3; d_gene: TRBD1; CDR3aa: ASSLEDRGGQF
v_gene: TRBV19; d_gene: -; CDR3aa: ASCTGAGTSGNTIY
v_gene: TRBV4-2; d_gene: -; CDR3aa: ASSQGVEGAYEQY
v_gene: TRBV12-3/TRBV12-4; d_gene: -; CDR3aa: ASSPAGYTEAF